Below, 31 T cell receptor beta chains from the same sample are listed, as sequenced in a study of Graves' ophthalmopathy and Graves' hyperthyroidism. Amplified material comprised TCR beta CDR3 regions derived from RNA transcripts. The first-round RT-PCR employed HTBI primers together with the Qiagen OneStep RT-PCR kit. A multiplex PCR was then performed as the second round. TCRdb used MiXCR to reprocess the multiplex PCR reads, holding one entry per CDR3 protein. The repertoire includes about 230,000 distinct CDR3 sequences, about 47% of them detected once, and less than 50% sits in the top ten. The sequencing sample was made of peripheral blood. All receptors come from an adult man with Graves' ophthalmopathy.

The count of this clonotype is one. The rearrangement uses TRBV3-1 and TRBJ1-2; D gene uncertain. In germline, CDR1 is LGHDT, CDR2 YNNKEL (reference sequence). The CDR3 is 15 amino acids. Between the trimmed V and J ends, which lost 0 bases and 1 base, there was a span of 9 bases. CDR3: CASSQERFHNYGYTF. In DNA form, the CDR3 reads TGTGCCAGCAGCCAAGAAAGGTTCCATAACTATGGCTACACCTTC. The full variable domain, with the rest looked up from reference TRBV3-1 and TRBJ1-2, is DTAVSQTPKYLVTQMGNDKSIKCEQNLGHDTMYWYKQDSKKFLKIMFSYNNKELIINETVPNRFSPKSPDKAHLNLHINSLELGDSAVYFCASSQERFHNYGYTFGSGTRLTVV.

The chain carries TRBV20-1 and TRBJ1-1; 10 bases align to TRBD1. The CDR3 length is 16 residues. Germline lookup yields CDR1 DFQATT and CDR2 SNEGSKA (reference sequence). Trimming took 6 bases from V and 0 from J; bases not matched to a gene: 10. CDR3 region: CSAGQGGRFLNTEAFF. As DNA, the CDR3 is TGCAGTGCAGGACAGGGGGGCCGTTTCCTGAACACTGAAGCTTTCTTT.

The V gene is TRBV13, the J gene TRBJ2-7; D possibly corresponds to TRBD2 (6 bases). The CDR3 extends over 15 amino acids. Germline-derived CDR1 and CDR2 are PRHDT and FYEKMQ (reference sequence). Trimming cost V 7 bases and J 0 bases, with 16 bases left between them. CDR3 sequence: CASTRGRGSSYEQYF. The CDR3 region has the DNA TGTGCCAGCACCCGCGGACGGGGGAGCTCCTACGAGCAGTACTTC.

A few counts support this clonotype. The chain has TRBV16 and TRBJ1-5; D perhaps matches TRBD1 (5 bases). The CDR3 extends over 15 amino acids. The V and J ends lost 0 bases and 7 bases respectively, with 13 bases between them. CDR1 is KGHSY, CDR2 FQNENV, per germline. The CDR3 loop reads CASSQSNPGQQPQHF. CDR3 in DNA: TGTGCCAGCAGCCAATCGAACCCAGGGCAACAGCCCCAGCATTTT.

The chain employs TRBV3-1 and TRBJ2-7; D is unclear. There are 12 residues in the CDR3. The germline CDR1 and CDR2 sequences are LGHDT and YNNKEL (reference sequence). V was pared by 1 base and J by 7 bases, with 8 bases between. CDR3 DNA sequence: TGTGCCAGCAGCCAAGGGCAGTTGGAGCAGTACTTC. Its translation: CASSQGQLEQYF.

This chain uses TRBV6-4 with TRBJ1-1; D is perhaps TRBD1 (6 bases). The CDR3 is 14 amino acids. Per the germline V gene, CDR1 is MRHNA and CDR2 is SNTAGT. V lost 6 bases and J 8 bases, leaving 19 bases between the germline ends. CDR3 DNA: TGTGCCAGCAGAGATCCCGGGACATCAGTCGAAGCTTTCTTT. Translating gives CASRDPGTSVEAFF.

The sample holds many counts of this clonotype. The chain employs TRBV7-8 and TRBJ2-7; 10 bases map to TRBD2. The trim removed 2 bases at V and 2 bases at J, leaving 3 bases unmatched. This CDR3 has 15 amino acids. Looked up from germline, CDR1 is SGHVS and CDR2 is FQNEAQ. CDR3 protein: CASSLSGRAAYEQYF. The CDR3 DNA follows: TGTGCCAGCAGCTTAAGCGGGAGGGCCGCCTACGAGCAGTACTTC.

The chain has TRBV7-3 and TRBJ1-2; D is uncertain. This CDR3 has 16 residues. Germline loops: CDR1 SGHTA, CDR2 FQGTGA. The ends were cut back, 5 bases at V and 3 bases at J, with 19 bases in the middle. For the CDR3, the DNA is TGTGCCAGCAGCCCTAGCCAAGAGGAGGGTTACTATGGCTACACCTTC. Protein product: CASSPSQEEGYYGYTF.

The chain has TRBV19 and TRBJ2-2; no definite D call. CDR1 and CDR2 (germline): LNHDA, SQIVND (reference sequence). Trimming removed 9 bases from V and 0 bases from J, with 11 bases in between. This CDR3 has 14 amino acids. DNA of the CDR3: TGTGCCAGCAGAAGTTTGACGAACACCGGGGAGCTGTTTTTT. Residues: CASRSLTNTGELFF.

The chain links TRBV20-1 to TRBJ1-5; D gene uncertain. The germline V and J ends were trimmed by 6 bases and 6 bases, with 18 bases remaining between them. Germline CDR1 is DFQATT and CDR2 is SNEGSKA (reference sequence). This CDR3 comprises 14 residues. The CDR3 loop reads CSAQAGQEGQPQHF. DNA for the CDR3: TGCAGTGCCCAAGCCGGGCAGGAGGGTCAGCCCCAGCATTTT.

This clonotype was found many times. This chain joins TRBV7-9 and TRBJ1-5; 8 nucleotides agree with TRBD1. Germline V CDR1 and CDR2: SEHNR, FQNEAQ (reference sequence). Germline trimming cut 5 bases from V and 2 bases from J; bases unmatched to any gene: 2. This CDR3 spans 14 amino acids. The CDR3 nucleotides read TGTGCCAGCAGCAAGACAGGGGGCAATCAGCCCCAGCATTTT. Protein sequence: CASSKTGGNQPQHF.

A few counts support this clonotype. The genes are TRBV5-8 and TRBJ2-7; D uncertain. The germline V gene has CDR1 SGHTS and CDR2 YDEGEE. V was trimmed by 3 bases and J by 5 bases, leaving 9 bases between them. The CDR3 is made up of 12 amino acids. CDR3 protein: CASSWLTDEQYF. The CDR3 DNA is TGTGCCAGCAGCTGGCTGACCGACGAGCAGTACTTC.

The chain combines TRBV14 with TRBJ1-1, with D unresolved. V lost 11 bases and J 3 bases, leaving 13 bases between the germline ends. The CDR3 length is 12 residues. CDR1 is SGHDN, CDR2 FVKESK, per germline. CDR3 sequence: CAPARSDTEAFF. DNA of the CDR3: TGTGCCCCAGCCCGATCAGACACTGAAGCTTTCTTT.

The chain joins TRBV6-5 to TRBJ1-1; D unresolved. This CDR3 is 12 amino acids long. Trimming stripped 5 bases from V and 7 bases from J, with 11 bases between. Germline CDR1 is MNHEY and CDR2 is SVGAGI. DNA for the CDR3: TGTGCCAGCAGTGTAGCGGACGGTGAAGCTTTCTTT. Protein: CASSVADGEAFF.

J is TRBJ2-5 and V is TRBV12-3 or TRBV12-4; D possibly corresponds to TRBD1 (6 bases). The V end was cut by 8 bases, the J end by 7 bases, with 26 bases between. This CDR3 spans 16 amino acids. The CDR3 sequence: CASFLGTGHKRGTQYF. The CDR3 DNA follows: TGTGCCAGCTTTCTGGGAACGGGACACAAAAGGGGGACCCAGTACTTC.

This clonotype has a handful of counts. The V and J genes are TRBV7-9 and TRBJ1-2; 8 positions agree with TRBD1. CDR3 size: 15 residues. In germline, CDR1 is SEHNR, CDR2 FQNEAQ (reference sequence). Losses at the gene ends were 9 bases for V and 3 bases for J; bases not matched to a gene: 12. The CDR3 sequence is CASSIGQGRYYGYTF. In nucleotides, the CDR3 is TGTGCCAGTAGTATCGGACAGGGAAGGTACTATGGCTACACCTTC.

This sequence joins TRBV5-1 and TRBJ2-7, with TRBD2 matching over 7 bases. There are 15 residues in the CDR3. The germline V gene encodes CDR1 SGHRS and CDR2 YFSETQ. The J segment lost 2 bases and the V segment lost 1 base, leaving 6 bases of the junction unmatched. As DNA, the CDR3 is TGCGCCAGCAGCTTGTCCCAAGGACTAGCCTACGAGCAGTACTTC. Amino acids: CASSLSQGLAYEQYF. The complete variable domain, with remaining parts taken from reference TRBV5-1 and TRBJ2-7, reads KAGVTQTPRYLIKTRGQQVTLSCSPISGHRSVSWYQQTPGQGLQFLFEYFSETQRNKGNFPGRFSGRQFSNSRSEMNVSTLELGDSALYLCASSLSQGLAYEQYFGPGTRLTVT.

CDR3 residues: CASRPDSPNTEAFF. The CDR3 nucleotides are TGTGCCAGCAGACCCGACAGCCCGAACACTGAAGCTTTCTTT. The chain combines TRBV2 with TRBJ1-1; perhaps TRBD1 as D (5 bases). Germline CDR1 and CDR2: SNHLY and FYNNEI. The length of the CDR3 is 14 residues. V lost 6 bases, J lost 1 base, and 12 bases lay in between. Combining the CDR3 with reference TRBV2 and TRBJ1-1 gives the whole variable domain EPEVTQTPSHQVTQMGQEVILRCVPISNHLYFYWYRQILGQKVEFLVSFYNNEISEKSEIFDDQFSVERPDGSNFTLKIRSTKLEDSAMYFCASRPDSPNTEAFFGQGTRLTVV.

This clonotype was counted once. This sequence joins TRBV7-3 and TRBJ2-5, with D possibly TRBD2 on 5 matching bases. Germline CDR1 SGHTA, CDR2 FQGTGA. V lost 5 bases to trimming and J lost 6 bases, with 13 bases between them. The CDR3 runs to 13 residues. CDR3 coding DNA: TGTGCCAGCAGCCAAGGACTTGTGAAGACCCAGTACTTC. Translation gives CASSQGLVKTQYF.

The chain links TRBV19 to TRBJ1-6, with 7 bases identical to TRBD1. The V and J ends lost 3 bases and 7 bases, in that order; junction bases with no gene match: 3. Per the germline V gene, CDR1 is LNHDA and CDR2 is SQIVND (reference sequence). The CDR3 is 14 amino acids. CDR3 protein: CASSIVQGNSPLHF. DNA for the CDR3: TGTGCCAGTAGTATCGTACAGGGGAATTCACCCCTCCACTTT.

This clonotype was observed many times. The chain has TRBV10-3 and TRBJ1-2; D is perhaps TRBD1 (5 bases). V gave up 4 bases and J gave up 0 bases, with 12 bases separating them. The CDR3 spans 15 residues. Germline CDR1 reads ENHRY; CDR2 reads SYGVKD. DNA for the CDR3: TGTGCCATCAGTGCCAAACAGGACCCTAACTATGGCTACACCTTC. Amino acid sequence: CAISAKQDPNYGYTF.

The chain links TRBV15 to TRBJ1-5, with TRBD1 matching over 7 bases. This CDR3 contains 14 residues. CDR1 and CDR2 (germline): LNHNV, YYDKDF (reference sequence). J was trimmed by 4 bases and V by 2 bases; bases with no gene match: 2. The DNA of the CDR3 is TGTGCCACCAGCAGAAGGGACAGAAATCAGCCCCAGCATTTT. Translation gives CATSRRDRNQPQHF.

V is TRBV7-3 and J is TRBJ2-7; D is unclear. The CDR3 contains 16 residues. Trimming left V 5 bases short and J 1 base short, with 18 bases between. The germline V gene has CDR1 SGHTA and CDR2 FQGTGA. CDR3 protein: CASSHWDMAESYEQYF. The CDR3 DNA follows: TGTGCCAGCAGCCACTGGGATATGGCTGAATCCTACGAGCAGTACTTC.

The gene calls are TRBV7-4 and TRBJ2-7, with D tentatively TRBD2 (5 bases). The CDR3 contains 15 residues. V was pared by 4 bases and J by 3 bases, with 16 bases between. Germline values: CDR1 SGHVT, CDR2 SQSDAQ. This CDR3 reads CASSSARGQYYEQYF. DNA of the CDR3: TGTGCCAGCAGCTCCGCAAGAGGGCAGTACTACGAGCAGTACTTC.

With respect to this clonotype: No conserved phenylalanine or tryptophan ends this CDR3, so it is likely a read error. J is TRBJ2-7 and V is TRBV20-1; 9 positions agree with TRBD1. V lost 1 base to trimming and J lost 3 bases; unmatched junction nucleotides: 4. The germline CDR1 and CDR2 sequences are DFQATT and SNEGSKA (reference sequence). The CDR3 consists of 14 residues. The CDR3 DNA is TGCAGTGCTAGAGGGGGGGACAGGGTCTACGAGCAGTACCTC. This sequence encodes CSARGGDRVYEQYL.

This clonotype was seen at least ten times. CDR3 loop: CSVSSSALDTQYF. The DNA of the CDR3 is TGCAGCGTTTCCTCCTCAGCACTAGATACGCAGTATTTT. The chain has TRBV29-1 and TRBJ2-3; D is ambiguous. V lost 5 bases and J lost 5, with 14 bases in between. The CDR3 extends over 13 amino acids. Germline V CDR1 and CDR2: SQVTM, ANQGSEA.

In this sample, this clonotype turned up many times. CDR3 region: CSAGRDAGRETQYF. In DNA form, the CDR3 reads TGCAGTGCTGGACGGGACGCAGGAAGGGAGACCCAGTACTTC. V usage is TRBV20-1 and J usage is TRBJ2-5; the D gene could be TRBD1 or TRBD2 (5 bases each). This CDR3 is built from 14 residues. CDR1 DFQATT and CDR2 SNEGSKA come from the germline V gene (reference sequence). V was clipped by 5 bases and J by 5 bases, with 18 bases between them.

The chain is built from TRBV24-1 and TRBJ1-3; D gene uncertain. Trimming shortened V by 3 bases and J by 4 bases, and 18 bases separated the two germline ends. The CDR3 length is 17 residues. From germline, CDR1 is KGHDR and CDR2 SFDVKD. The DNA for the CDR3 is TGTGCCACCAGTGATCCATCGGCGACGGGCGCGGGAAACACCATATATTTT. Translation gives CATSDPSATGAGNTIYF.

CDR3 residues: CASSLSGGPMGGGELFF. The CDR3 nucleotides are TGTGCCAGCAGTTTATCAGGGGGGCCAATGGGAGGCGGGGAGCTGTTTTTT. V and J are TRBV7-3 and TRBJ2-2; D may be TRBD1 (7 bases). Trimming removed 6 bases at V and 7 bases at J, with 24 bases between. The CDR3 contains 17 residues. Germline CDR1 reads SGHTA; CDR2 reads FQGTGA.

This clonotype showed up just a few times. The chain uses TRBV2 and TRBJ2-7, with 10 bases aligning to TRBD2. V lost 8 bases, J lost 6 bases, and 7 bases stayed unmatched. CDR1 is SNHLY and CDR2 is FYNNEI in the germline V gene. This CDR3 is 13 amino acids long. The CDR3 spells CASSIAGGSEQYF. The CDR3 nucleotides are TGTGCCAGCTCGATAGCGGGGGGCTCCGAGCAGTACTTC.

CDR3 in DNA: TGTGCCAGCACCGATTCAGGTAGCAATCAGCCCCAGCATTTT. Its protein product is CASTDSGSNQPQHF. V gene TRBV7-9 combines with J gene TRBJ1-5; no clear D. V lost 7 bases, J lost 0 bases, and 10 bases lay in between. This CDR3 spans 14 amino acids. Germline values: CDR1 SEHNR, CDR2 FQNEAQ (reference sequence).